This T cell receptor beta chain was documented in a study of CD8 T cells in ankylosing spondylitis. Points from the study as a whole: Eight or nine highly homologous variants formed a TCR beta motif that appeared characteristic of ankylosing spondylitis blood. Previously reported in reactive arthritis synovial fluid and blood were some of the motif variants. Disease-associated clonotypes exhibited CD8+ identity and were relatively infrequent in peripheral blood. From matched ankylosing spondylitis synovial fluid, disease-linked clones were reportedly recovered at significantly enriched levels.

Quantitative 5'-RACE with molecular barcodes generated TCR beta libraries. MiXCR, run by TCRdb on the 5' RACE reads, gives a single entry per CDR3 protein. Of 670,000 or so distinct CDR3 sequences detected, roughly 19% appear once; the ten largest clones hold around 20%. The CDR3 sequence is 13 residues long. Trimming took off 4 bases at V and 5 bases at J, with 10 bases between the two ends. In the case of this clonotype: Antigen: not known.

The sample consisted of blood, either unsorted or a sorted T cell fraction (not recorded which). This chain connects TRBV12-3 or TRBV12-4 to TRBJ2-3, with D perhaps TRBD2 (6 bases). The sequence derives from a male donor with ankylosing spondylitis. The CDR3 DNA is TGTGCCAGCAGTTGGGGGGTAGTAGATACGCAGTATTTT. It yields the protein CASSWGVVDTQYF.